Below are 11 T cell receptor beta chains sequenced from a single sample in a study of post-analysis software for immune sequencing data (dated by TCRdb to 2014 to 2015). Study-wide findings and limitations: Patients showed significantly higher frequencies than controls for several TRBV segments, among them TRBV5-6, TRBV5-1 and TRBV20-1.

The antigens these receptors bind are not known. The receptor library was made with PCR. The instrument given in TCRdb is Illumina HiSeq 2500. Unique molecular identifiers were incorporated into TCR beta cDNA libraries to reduce PCR and sequencing biases. Through fastp at Q25 and MiXCR, TCRdb rebuilt clones from the public reads, retaining in-frame beta chains. Records with the same CDR3 protein are collapsed into one entry carrying the most frequent genes and DNA. Within this sample are under 900,000 distinct CDR3 sequences, with roughly 50% of them counted one time only. The ten largest clones take up approximately 4.5% of the sample. What was sequenced was blood. The receptors derive from a girl aged 10-17 years with multiple sclerosis.

The chain links TRBV3-1 to TRBJ2-1; the D gene is possibly TRBD1 (6 bases). CDR3 length equals 13 residues. CDR1 and CDR2 (germline): LGHDT, YNNKEL (reference sequence). V was cut by 4 bases and J by 9 bases, with 13 bases left in between. The DNA of the CDR3 is TGTGCCAGCAGCCTGACAGGCAACAGTGAGCAGTTCTTC. It is translated as CASSLTGNSEQFF.

The sample holds a few counts of this clonotype. The gene calls are TRBV20-1 and TRBJ2-4; the D gene is possibly TRBD2 (5 bases). The germline V gene encodes CDR1 DFQATT and CDR2 SNEGSKA (reference sequence). The CDR3 is made up of 15 amino acids. Trimming removed 4 bases from V and 2 bases from J, with 15 bases in between. CDR3: CSATTRESTKNIQYF. The CDR3 DNA follows: TGCAGTGCTACGACGAGGGAGTCGACCAAAAACATTCAGTACTTC.

CDR3 nucleotide sequence: TGCAGTGCTAGAGACCCGGCTAGCGGATCCTACGAGCAGTACTTC. Encoded protein: CSARDPASGSYEQYF. J is TRBJ2-7 and V is TRBV20-1; 7 nucleotides align to TRBD2. This CDR3 contains 15 residues. Per the germline V gene, CDR1 is DFQATT and CDR2 is SNEGSKA (reference sequence). The V gene end was trimmed by 0 bases and the J gene end by 1 base; junction bases not matched to a gene: 6.

J is TRBJ2-5 and V is TRBV20-1; 9 bases match TRBD2. Trimming cost V 0 bases and J 5 bases; bases outside gene matches: 4. CDR1 is DFQATT and CDR2 is SNEGSKA in the germline V gene (reference sequence). The CDR3 extends over 14 amino acids. Here the CDR3 DNA reads TGCAGTGCTAGAGACAATAGCGGGGGCGAGACCCAGTACTTC. This sequence encodes CSARDNSGGETQYF.

The chain couples TRBV7-6 to TRBJ2-1; 8 positions agree with TRBD1. The CDR3 is 16 amino acids. The germline gives CDR1 SGHVS, CDR2 FNYEAQ. V lost 3 bases to trimming and J lost 0 bases; unmatched junction nucleotides: 4. The CDR3 loop reads CASSFTGTGSYNEQFF. For the CDR3, the DNA is TGTGCCAGCAGCTTTACCGGGACAGGCTCCTACAATGAGCAGTTCTTC.

The rearrangement joins TRBV14 to TRBJ1-4; D ambiguous. Germline CDR1 reads SGHDN; CDR2 reads FVKESK. This CDR3 comprises 14 residues. Trimming left V 0 bases short and J 8 bases short, with 10 bases between. The CDR3 spells CASSQELGIEKLFF. CDR3 nucleotides: TGTGCCAGCAGCCAAGAATTGGGAATAGAAAAACTGTTTTTT.

Only one count was recorded for this clonotype. This sequence joins TRBV7-2 and TRBJ2-1; unclear D gene. The CDR3 consists of 16 residues. Germline CDR1 and CDR2: SGHTA and FQGNSA. The V and J ends lost 1 base and 4 bases respectively, with 14 bases between them. The CDR3 is CASSLDAPIVYNEQFF. The CDR3 DNA reads TGTGCCAGCAGCTTAGACGCGCCCATTGTTTACAATGAGCAGTTCTTC. Full variable domain (remainder filled in from reference TRBV7-2 and TRBJ2-1): GAGVSQSPSNKVTEKGKDVELRCDPISGHTALYWYRQSLGQGLEFLIYFQGNSAPDKSGLPSDRFSAERTGGSVSTLTIQRTQQEDSAVYLCASSLDAPIVYNEQFFGPGTRLTVL.

The chain employs TRBV7-9 and TRBJ2-1; maybe TRBD1 (6 bases). The CDR3 sequence is 14 residues long. The germline CDR1 and CDR2 sequences are SEHNR and FQNEAQ (reference sequence). Trimming left V 6 bases short and J 4 bases short, with 13 bases between. CDR3 protein: CASRGQGTYNEQFF. CDR3 DNA sequence: TGTGCCAGCAGAGGGCAGGGGACATACAATGAGCAGTTCTTC. The full variable domain, rest sourced from reference TRBV7-9 and TRBJ2-1, is DTGVSQNPRHKITKRGQNVTFRCDPISEHNRLYWYRQTLGQGPEFLTYFQNEAQLEKSRLLSDRFSAERPKGSFSTLEIQRTEQGDSAMYLCASRGQGTYNEQFFGPGTRLTVL.

This clonotype was observed a few times. The chain joins TRBV20-1 to TRBJ1-2; the match to TRBD1 covers 7 bases. The germline V gene has CDR1 DFQATT and CDR2 SNEGSKA (reference sequence). V lost 5 bases and J lost 7; bases outside the gene matches: 4. This CDR3 spans 11 amino acids. In DNA, the CDR3 is TGCAGTGCTGAAGGGGGCCGTGGCTACACCTTC. This translates into CSAEGGRGYTF.

The chain combines TRBV6-5 with TRBJ1-1; 7 positions match TRBD1. Per germline, CDR1 MNHEY and CDR2 SVGAGI. J lost 8 bases, V lost 1 base, and 1 base had no gene match. The CDR3 sequence is 12 residues long. The CDR3 spells CASSYWGQEAFF. CDR3 bases: TGTGCCAGCAGTTACTGGGGACAGGAAGCTTTCTTT.

This clonotype was seen more than once but under ten times. V is TRBV5-6 and J is TRBJ2-7, with 12 positions matching TRBD2. Germline-derived CDR1 and CDR2 are SGHDT and YYEEEE. This CDR3 comprises 14 residues. Germline trimming cut 3 bases from V and 2 bases from J; bases unmatched to any gene: 0. CDR3 loop: CASSWTSGAYEQYF. In DNA form, the CDR3 reads TGTGCCAGCAGCTGGACTAGCGGGGCCTACGAGCAGTACTTC. Combining the CDR3 with reference TRBV5-6 and TRBJ2-7 gives the whole variable domain DAGVTQSPTHLIKTRGQQVTLRCSPKSGHDTVSWYQQALGQGPQFIFQYYEEEERQRGNFPDRFSGHQFPNYSSELNVNALLLGDSALYLCASSWTSGAYEQYFGPGTRLTVT.